This is a list of T cell receptor beta chains from one sample in a study of T cells after yellow fever vaccination. TCRdb redid the calling of the 5' RACE reads with MiXCR, one entry per CDR3 protein. The sample contains some 110,000 distinct CDR3 sequences, about 6.8% of which appear only once. Here the sequenced sample was CD4+ T cells sorted from PBMCs, taken more than 35 days after the first yellow fever vaccination. The receptors stem from a man between 18 and 35 years old who received the YFV17D yellow fever vaccine. Each CDR3 is given with its conserved first and last residue. A D gene is named only where the DNA matches it firmly. Clone size is not always given. Where it is, it says once, few, many or a class for expanded clones.

>TRBV29-1|many|TRBD1|TRBJ1-2
CSVPRGTGFDYGYTF
TGCAGCGTCCCTAGGGGGACAGGGTTTGACTATGGCTACACCTTC
>TRBV25-1|many|TRBD1|TRBJ2-3
CASTSGTGADTQYF
TGTGCCAGCACTTCCGGGACAGGGGCTGATACGCAGTATTTT
>TRBV5-1|many|NA|TRBJ1-2
CASSLQIPQSANYGYTF
TGCGCCAGCAGCTTGCAGATCCCCCAATCAGCTAACTATGGCTACACCTTC
>TRBV10-3|many|NA|TRBJ2-3
CAISGSGPDTQYF
TGTGCCATCAGTGGTAGCGGTCCAGATACGCAGTATTTT
>TRBV11-2|many|NA|TRBJ2-5
CASSLGPSQETQYF
TGTGCCAGCAGCTTAGGTCCCTCCCAAGAGACCCAGTACTTC
>TRBV19|many|NA|TRBJ1-1
CASSNLGNTEAFF
TGTGCCAGTAGTAACCTAGGGAACACTGAAGCTTTCTTT
>TRBV7-2|few|NA|TRBJ2-7
CASSLGPTGGSSYEQYF
TGTGCCAGCAGCCTTGGTCCTACAGGAGGAAGCTCCTACGAGCAGTACTTC
>TRBV5-6|NA|TRBD2|TRBJ2-3
CASTLSGGATDTQYF
TGTGCCAGCACCCTTAGCGGGGGCGCGACAGATACGCAGTATTTT
>TRBV15|many|NA|TRBJ1-1
CATSRDLVNTEAFF
TGTGCCACCAGCAGAGATCTCGTGAACACTGAAGCTTTCTTT
>TRBV5-1|many|NA|TRBJ2-3
CASSSTLDTDTQYF
TGCGCCAGCAGCTCTACACTAGATACAGATACGCAGTATTTT
>TRBV5-5|many|TRBD1|TRBJ2-2
CASSRRQGENTGELFF
TGTGCCAGCAGCCGGAGACAGGGGGAAAACACCGGGGAGCTGTTTTTT
>TRBV18|NA|TRBD1|TRBJ1-4
CASSRWDREGKLFF
TGTGCCAGCTCGCGTTGGGACAGGGAAGGAAAACTGTTTTTT
>TRBV7-9|many|NA|TRBJ1-4
CASSAQVPSTNEKLFF
TGTGCCAGCAGCGCACAGGTGCCATCAACTAATGAAAAACTGTTTTTT
>TRBV5-6|many|NA|TRBJ1-5
CASSSPRDGGQPQHF
TGTGCCAGCAGCTCTCCAAGGGATGGGGGTCAGCCCCAGCATTTT
>TRBV5-1|many|TRBD2|TRBJ2-1
CASSLGGEGEQFF
TGCGCCAGCAGCTTGGGCGGGGAGGGTGAGCAGTTCTTC
>TRBV5-1|many|TRBD2|TRBJ2-1
CASSLGLAGGTFDEQFF
TGCGCCAGCAGCTTGGGGCTAGCGGGGGGGACGTTCGATGAGCAGTTCTTC
>TRBV6-6|many|NA|TRBJ1-1
CASRNPTGTEAFF
TGTGCCAGCAGAAACCCCACGGGGACTGAAGCTTTCTTT
>TRBV7-2|few|TRBD1|TRBJ2-1
CASSQDRGRNEQFF
TGTGCCAGCAGCCAAGACAGGGGAAGGAATGAGCAGTTCTTC
>TRBV11-2|many|NA|TRBJ2-3
CASSLDGFPADTQYF
TGTGCCAGCAGCTTAGATGGGTTCCCCGCAGATACGCAGTATTTT
>TRBV9|many|NA|TRBJ1-6
CASSVRPDGSPLHF
TGTGCCAGCAGCGTAAGGCCCGACGGATCACCCCTCCACTTT
>TRBV4-3|NA|NA|TRBJ1-4
CASSRHGLEKLFF
TGCGCCAGCAGCCGCCATGGGTTAGAAAAACTGTTTTTT
>TRBV20-1|many|NA|TRBJ1-1
CSAPSPGLGTEAFF
TGCAGTGCTCCCTCCCCAGGGTTGGGGACTGAAGCTTTCTTT
>TRBV5-1|many|NA|TRBJ2-2
CAISLSETTGELFF
TGCGCCATCTCGTTGTCGGAGACCACCGGGGAGCTGTTTTTT
>TRBV7-2|few|NA|TRBJ2-5
CASRRVSGVETQYF
TGTGCCAGCAGACGAGTGTCGGGAGTGGAGACCCAGTACTTC
>TRBV7-9|many|TRBD1|TRBJ1-6
CASSLGTGAYNSPLHF
TGTGCCAGCAGCTTAGGGACAGGTGCTTATAATTCACCCCTCCACTTT
>TRBV12-3/TRBV12-4|many|TRBD1|TRBJ1-2
CASSLGQAANYGYTF
TGTGCCAGCAGTCTCGGACAGGCCGCTAACTATGGCTACACCTTC
>TRBV6-1|many|NA|TRBJ1-2
CASRTDGRYGYTF
TGTGCCAGCAGAACCGACGGGCGATATGGCTACACCTTC
>TRBV5-4|many|NA|TRBJ2-5
CASSLAPESETQYF
TGTGCCAGCAGCTTGGCCCCGGAGTCCGAGACCCAGTACTTC
>TRBV6-2/TRBV6-3|NA|TRBD2|TRBJ2-1
CASSSSGTSGVRKFF
TGTGCCAGCAGTTCCTCCGGGACTAGCGGGGTTAGAAAGTTCTTC
>TRBV5-1|many|TRBD2|TRBJ2-3
CASSLGAGGPSTDTQYF
TGCGCCAGCAGCCTGGGAGCGGGGGGGCCGAGCACAGATACGCAGTATTTT
>TRBV12-3/TRBV12-4|few|NA|TRBJ2-5
CASRRTTAETQYF
TGTGCCAGCAGACGCACCACGGCGGAGACCCAGTACTTC
>TRBV7-2|NA|NA|TRBJ2-5
CASSPSGSGGRETQYF
TGTGCCAGCAGCCCGTCAGGCAGTGGGGGGAGAGAGACCCAGTACTTC
>TRBV6-2/TRBV6-3|many|NA|TRBJ1-1
CASTIRGGVGTEAFF
TGTGCCAGCACCATACGAGGCGGCGTTGGGACTGAAGCTTTCTTT
>TRBV29-1|many|TRBD2|TRBJ2-2
CSVLQAGGLSGELFF
TGCAGCGTTCTGCAAGCGGGGGGGCTGTCCGGGGAGCTGTTTTTT
>TRBV9|many|NA|TRBJ1-6
CASSVKGGNSPLHF
TGTGCCAGCAGCGTAAAGGGGGGTAATTCACCCCTCCACTTT
>TRBV7-2|many|NA|TRBJ2-4
CASSAQTGFKNIQYF
TGTGCCAGCAGTGCTCAAACAGGCTTCAAAAACATTCAGTACTTC
>TRBV12-3/TRBV12-4|many|NA|TRBJ2-2
CASSFKGVGELFF
TGTGCCAGCAGTTTTAAAGGAGTCGGGGAGCTGTTTTTT
>TRBV20-1|few|NA|TRBJ1-2
CSALSEYGYTF
TGCAGTGCCTTGAGCGAGTATGGCTACACCTTC
>TRBV28|many|NA|TRBJ2-1
CASSSYKGPEQFF
TGTGCCAGCAGTTCGTACAAGGGGCCCGAGCAGTTCTTC
>TRBV18|few|NA|TRBJ1-6
CASSPPNSQGASPLHF
TGTGCCAGCTCACCACCGAATTCACAGGGCGCTTCACCCCTCCACTTT
>TRBV4-2|NA|TRBD1|TRBJ2-3
CASSIQGTSSTDTQYF
TGTGCCAGCAGCATACAGGGGACATCTAGCACAGATACGCAGTATTTT
>TRBV3-1|many|NA|TRBJ1-1
CASSRENTEAFF
TGTGCCAGCAGCCGTGAGAACACTGAAGCTTTCTTT
>TRBV14|many|TRBD1|TRBJ2-2
CASSQIAGQDTGELFF
TGTGCCAGCAGCCAAATCGCAGGACAGGACACCGGGGAGCTGTTTTTT
>TRBV5-1|many|NA|TRBJ2-2
CASSPRQGGNTGELFF
TGCGCCAGCAGCCCACGGCAGGGGGGTAACACCGGGGAGCTGTTTTTT
>TRBV7-9|many|NA|TRBJ1-4
CASSFFQPGNEKLFF
TGTGCCAGCAGCTTCTTTCAGCCCGGGAATGAAAAACTGTTTTTT
>TRBV7-2|many|NA|TRBJ1-6
CASTSGGWGNSPLHF
TGTGCCAGCACCTCAGGTGGCTGGGGTAATTCACCCCTCCACTTT
>TRBV20-1|NA|TRBD2|TRBJ2-1
CSARSQTSGGANEQFF
TGCAGTGCTAGAAGTCAGACTAGCGGGGGGGCGAATGAGCAGTTCTTC
>TRBV6-5|many|NA|TRBJ2-7
CASSYVGAGVQQYF
TGTGCCAGCAGTTACGTCGGAGCAGGTGTACAGCAGTACTTC
>TRBV5-6|NA|TRBD1|TRBJ2-7
CASSTTGSSYEQYF
TGTGCCAGCAGCACGACAGGGAGCTCCTACGAGCAGTACTTC
>TRBV5-1|many|NA|TRBJ2-2
CASSSSYINTGELFF
TGCGCCAGCAGCTCTTCTTACATAAACACCGGGGAGCTGTTTTTT
>TRBV5-1|few|TRBD2|TRBJ2-5
CASSLGRTSGGHGETQYF
TGCGCCAGCAGCTTAGGTCGTACCAGCGGGGGCCATGGAGAGACCCAGTACTTC
>TRBV7-2|few|NA|TRBJ1-2
CASSLDPGNYGYTF
TGTGCCAGCAGCTTAGACCCGGGAAACTATGGCTACACCTTC
>TRBV29-1|many|TRBD1|TRBJ2-7
CSVGGTGRMNEQYF
TGCAGCGTTGGCGGGACAGGGCGTATGAACGAGCAGTACTTC
>TRBV23-1|many|NA|TRBJ2-7
CASSQPARPGNEQYF
TGCGCCAGCAGTCAGCCCGCAAGACCGGGAAACGAGCAGTACTTC
>TRBV10-3|NA|TRBD2|TRBJ2-7
CAISELLAGVDEQYF
TGTGCCATCAGTGAGCTTCTAGCGGGGGTCGACGAGCAGTACTTC
>TRBV3-1|many|NA|TRBJ2-2
CASSQIKTGELFF
TGTGCCAGCAGCCAAATCAAAACCGGGGAGCTGTTTTTT
>TRBV3-1|many|TRBD1|TRBJ2-3
CASSPLDRGPRSGEYF
TGTGCCAGCAGCCCCTTGGACAGGGGTCCGAGGTCTGGGGAGTATTTT